The clone carrying this TCR beta chain was counted many times. These data belong to a study of Graves' ophthalmopathy and Graves' hyperthyroidism. Scientists amplified the TCR beta CDR3 regions from RNA transcripts. Second-round multiplex PCR came after first-round RT-PCR with HTBI primers. Each CDR3 protein is one row after TCRdb ran MiXCR on the multiplex PCR reads. Here the sample spans about 48,000 distinct CDR3 sequences, 50% being singletons. V was clipped by 9 bases and J by 8 bases, with 20 bases between them. There are 14 residues in the CDR3. Germline assignment: CDR1 ENHRY and CDR2 SYGVKD. This TCR came from an adult man with Graves' ophthalmopathy. Sequenced input: peripheral blood. The V call is TRBV10-3, the J call TRBJ2-1, with a weak D call TRBD2 (6 bases). CDR3 sequence reads: CAIPGGLGGDEQFF. The CDR3 coding sequence is TGTGCCATACCCGGCGGGCTGGGAGGCGATGAGCAGTTCTTC.